This T cell receptor (beta chain) came from a study of vaccination and CD4 T cells after COVID-19. Study-wide context: For control cultures, the treatment was a CEFX pool, an HIV-1 Nef pool, or no peptide. Study-level findings and limits: A median of around 90% of reactive clones, in convalescent patients, became evident only post-vaccination.

Sequencing of DNA taken from cultured CD4+ T cells relied on the Oncomine TCR Beta short-read assay. TCRdb re-called the PCR reads through MiXCR, storing one row per CDR3 protein. The data show 15,000 to 17,000 distinct CDR3 sequences, approximately 58% seen once. Sample treatment: approximately 9-day PBMC culture with coronavirus spike peptide pools or control peptides (ViraFEST assay). With respect to this clonotype: Its antigen is currently unknown.

The V end was cut by 5 bases, the J end by 2 bases, with 8 bases between. The CDR3 is made up of 12 amino acids. Germline-derived CDR1 and CDR2 are DFQATT and SNEGSKA (reference sequence). The genes are TRBV20-1 and TRBJ2-3; D is uncertain. Sequencing was performed on CD4+ T cells from blood, cultured in vitro. The sequence derives from a human donor who had recovered from COVID-19. This CDR3 reads CSAGRLTDTQYF. CDR3 in DNA: TGCAGTGCTGGGCGACTCACAGATACGCAGTATTTT.